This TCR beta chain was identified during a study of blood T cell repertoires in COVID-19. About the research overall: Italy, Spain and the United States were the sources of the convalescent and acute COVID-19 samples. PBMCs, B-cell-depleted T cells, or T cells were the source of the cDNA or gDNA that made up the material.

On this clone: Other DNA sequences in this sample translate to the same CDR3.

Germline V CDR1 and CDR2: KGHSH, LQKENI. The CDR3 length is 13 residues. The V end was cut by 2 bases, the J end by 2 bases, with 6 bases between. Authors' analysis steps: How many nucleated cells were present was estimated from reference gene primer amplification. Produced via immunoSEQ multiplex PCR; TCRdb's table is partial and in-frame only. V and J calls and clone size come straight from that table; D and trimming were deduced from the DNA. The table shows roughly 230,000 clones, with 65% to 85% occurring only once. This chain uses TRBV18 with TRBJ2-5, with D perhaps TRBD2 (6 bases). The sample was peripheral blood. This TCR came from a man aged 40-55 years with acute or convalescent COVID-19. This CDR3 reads CASSPGGQETQYF. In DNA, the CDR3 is TGTGCCAGCTCACCAGGGGGGCAAGAGACCCAGTACTTC.